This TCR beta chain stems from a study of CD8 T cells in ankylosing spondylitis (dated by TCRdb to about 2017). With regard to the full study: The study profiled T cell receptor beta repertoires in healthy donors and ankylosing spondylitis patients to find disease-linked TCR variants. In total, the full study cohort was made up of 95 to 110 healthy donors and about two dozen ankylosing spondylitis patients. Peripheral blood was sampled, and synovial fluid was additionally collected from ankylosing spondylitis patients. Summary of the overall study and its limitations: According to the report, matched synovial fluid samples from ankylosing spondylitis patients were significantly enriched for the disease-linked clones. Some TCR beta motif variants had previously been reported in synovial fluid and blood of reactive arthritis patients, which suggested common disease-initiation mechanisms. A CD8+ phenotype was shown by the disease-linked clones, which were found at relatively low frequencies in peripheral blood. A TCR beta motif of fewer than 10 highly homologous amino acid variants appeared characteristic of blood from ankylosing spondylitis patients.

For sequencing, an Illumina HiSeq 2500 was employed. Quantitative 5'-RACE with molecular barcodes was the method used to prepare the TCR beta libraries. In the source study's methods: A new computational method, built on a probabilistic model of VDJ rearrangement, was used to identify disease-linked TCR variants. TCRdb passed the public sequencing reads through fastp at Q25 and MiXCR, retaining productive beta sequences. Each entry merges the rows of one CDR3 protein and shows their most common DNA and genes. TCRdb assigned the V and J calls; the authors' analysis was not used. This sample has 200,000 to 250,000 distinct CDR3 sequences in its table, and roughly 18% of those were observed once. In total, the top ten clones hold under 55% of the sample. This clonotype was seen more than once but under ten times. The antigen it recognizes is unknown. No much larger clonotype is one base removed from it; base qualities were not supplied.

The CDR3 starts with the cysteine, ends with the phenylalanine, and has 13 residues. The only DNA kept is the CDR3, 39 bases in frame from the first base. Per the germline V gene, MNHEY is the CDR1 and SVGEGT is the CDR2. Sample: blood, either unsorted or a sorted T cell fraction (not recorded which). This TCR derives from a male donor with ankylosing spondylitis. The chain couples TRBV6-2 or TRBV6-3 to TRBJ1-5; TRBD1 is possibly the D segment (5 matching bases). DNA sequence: TGTACCATCAGGGCTCCCCCAGATGCGACCCAGCATTTT. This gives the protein CTIRAPPDATQHF.